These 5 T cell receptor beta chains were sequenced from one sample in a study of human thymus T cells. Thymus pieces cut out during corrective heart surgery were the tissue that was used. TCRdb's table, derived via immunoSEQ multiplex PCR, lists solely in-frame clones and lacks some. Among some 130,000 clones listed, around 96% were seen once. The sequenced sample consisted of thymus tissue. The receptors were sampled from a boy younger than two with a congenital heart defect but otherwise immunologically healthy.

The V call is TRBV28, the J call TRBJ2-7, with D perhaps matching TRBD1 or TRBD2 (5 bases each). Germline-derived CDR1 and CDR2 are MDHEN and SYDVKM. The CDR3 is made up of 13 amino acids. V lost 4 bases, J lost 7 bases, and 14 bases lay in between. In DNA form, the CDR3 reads TGTGCCAGCAGTTCGAAGGGGAGTGGTGAGCAGTACTTC. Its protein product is CASSSKGSGEQYF.

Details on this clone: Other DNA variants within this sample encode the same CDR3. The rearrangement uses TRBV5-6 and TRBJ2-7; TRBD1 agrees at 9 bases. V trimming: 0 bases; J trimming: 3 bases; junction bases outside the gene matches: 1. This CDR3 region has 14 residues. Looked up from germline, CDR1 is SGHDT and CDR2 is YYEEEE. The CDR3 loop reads CASSLGDRVYEQYF. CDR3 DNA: TGTGCCAGCAGCTTGGGGGACAGGGTCTACGAGCAGTACTTC.

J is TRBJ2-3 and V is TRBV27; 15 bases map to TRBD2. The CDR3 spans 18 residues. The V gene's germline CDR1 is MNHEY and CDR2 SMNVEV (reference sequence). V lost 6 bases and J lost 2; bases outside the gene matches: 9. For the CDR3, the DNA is TGTGCCAGCAGCTCCGGGACTAGCGGGGGGACCCCCACAGATACGCAGTATTTT. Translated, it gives CASSSGTSGGTPTDTQYF.

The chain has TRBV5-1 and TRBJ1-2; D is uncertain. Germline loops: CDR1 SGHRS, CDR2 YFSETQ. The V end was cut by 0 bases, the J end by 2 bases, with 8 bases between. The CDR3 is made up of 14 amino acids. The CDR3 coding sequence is TGCGCCAGCAGCTTGGATACAAAGAACTATGGCTACACCTTC. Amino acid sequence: CASSLDTKNYGYTF.

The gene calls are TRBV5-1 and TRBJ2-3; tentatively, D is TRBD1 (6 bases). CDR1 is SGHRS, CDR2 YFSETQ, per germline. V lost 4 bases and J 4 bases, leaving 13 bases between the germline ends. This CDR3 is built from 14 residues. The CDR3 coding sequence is TGCGCCAGCAGCCGGATACAGGGCCCAGATACGCAGTATTTT. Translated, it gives CASSRIQGPDTQYF.